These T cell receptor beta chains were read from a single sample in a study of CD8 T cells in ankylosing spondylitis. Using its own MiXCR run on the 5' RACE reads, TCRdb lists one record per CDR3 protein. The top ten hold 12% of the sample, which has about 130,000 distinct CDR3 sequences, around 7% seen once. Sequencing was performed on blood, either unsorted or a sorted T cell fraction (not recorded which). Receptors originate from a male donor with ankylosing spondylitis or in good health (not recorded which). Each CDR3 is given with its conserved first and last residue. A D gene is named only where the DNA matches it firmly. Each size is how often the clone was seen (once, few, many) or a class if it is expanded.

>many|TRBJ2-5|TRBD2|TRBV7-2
TGTGCCAGCAGCTCCAGGACTAGCGAGGAGACCCAGTACTTC
CASSSRTSEETQYF
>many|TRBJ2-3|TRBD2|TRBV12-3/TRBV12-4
TGTGCCAGCAGTACCACTAGCGGGGCAACAGATACGCAGTATTTT
CASSTTSGATDTQYF
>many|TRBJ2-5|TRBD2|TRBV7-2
TGTGCCAGCAGCTTAGAGCTAGCGGGAGGCTCCCAAGAGACCCAGTACTTC
CASSLELAGGSQETQYF
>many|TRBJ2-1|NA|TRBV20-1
TGCAGTGCCCCAAGACCGGAGAGCTCCTACAATGAGCAGTTCTTC
CSAPRPESSYNEQFF
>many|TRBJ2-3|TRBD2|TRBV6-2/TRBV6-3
TGTGCCAGCAGTTACCGGGAGGGCCTTTCAGATACGCAGTATTTT
CASSYREGLSDTQYF
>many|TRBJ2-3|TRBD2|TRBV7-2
TGTGCCAGCAGCCGGACTAGCGGGACCCTCACAGATACGCAGTATTTT
CASSRTSGTLTDTQYF
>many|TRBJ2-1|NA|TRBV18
TGTGCCAGCTCATCAATGACGGCCGACCAGTTCTTC
CASSSMTADQFF
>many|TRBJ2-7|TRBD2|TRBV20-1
TGCAGTGCTAGAGATTACGGGAGGGCCTATGAGCAGTACTTC
CSARDYGRAYEQYF
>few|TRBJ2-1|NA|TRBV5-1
TGCGCCAGCAGCTTTGAACGGCTGAGCTCCTACAATGAGCAGTTCTTC
CASSFERLSSYNEQFF
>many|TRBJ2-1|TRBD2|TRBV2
TGTGCCAGCAAGACTAGCGGGAGAGGCGAGCAGTTCTTC
CASKTSGRGEQFF
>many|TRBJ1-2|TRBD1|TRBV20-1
TGCAGTGCTAGAGTTATGGACAGGGGAGATTCCTATGGCTACACCTTC
CSARVMDRGDSYGYTF
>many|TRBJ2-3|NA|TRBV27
TGTGCCAGCAGTTTCGGCCCGGGGGATAGCACAGATACGCAGTATTTT
CASSFGPGDSTDTQYF